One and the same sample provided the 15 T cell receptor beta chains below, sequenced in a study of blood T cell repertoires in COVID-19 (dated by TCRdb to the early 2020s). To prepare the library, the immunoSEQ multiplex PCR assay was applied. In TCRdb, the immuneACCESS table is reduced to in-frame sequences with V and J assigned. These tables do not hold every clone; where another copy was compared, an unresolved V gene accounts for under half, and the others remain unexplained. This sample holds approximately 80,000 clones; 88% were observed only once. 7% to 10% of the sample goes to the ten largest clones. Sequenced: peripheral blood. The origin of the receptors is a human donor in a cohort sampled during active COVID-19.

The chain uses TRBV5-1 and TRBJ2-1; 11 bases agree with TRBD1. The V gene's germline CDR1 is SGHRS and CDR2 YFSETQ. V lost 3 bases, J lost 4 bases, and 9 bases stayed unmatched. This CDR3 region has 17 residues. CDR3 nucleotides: TGCGCCAGCAGCTCGGGGGCCGGGACAGGGGGATACAATGAGCAGTTCTTC. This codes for CASSSGAGTGGYNEQFF.

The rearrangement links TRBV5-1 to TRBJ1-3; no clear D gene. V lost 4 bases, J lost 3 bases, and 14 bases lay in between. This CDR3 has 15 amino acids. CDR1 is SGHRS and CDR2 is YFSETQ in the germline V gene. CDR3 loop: CASSPLAYGGNTIYF. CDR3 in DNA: TGCGCCAGCAGCCCCCTGGCATATGGTGGAAACACCATATATTTT.

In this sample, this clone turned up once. The CDR3 loop reads CASSSGPKSGVGAEAFF. The CDR3 bases are TGTGCCAGCAGCTCCGGCCCCAAGTCGGGGGTTGGGGCTGAAGCTTTCTTT. The V gene is TRBV7-3, the J gene TRBJ1-1, with D possibly matching TRBD1 (5 bases). The CDR3 totals 17 residues. The germline V gene has CDR1 SGHTA and CDR2 FQGTGA. The V gene lost 4 bases and the J gene lost 6 bases, with 24 bases spanning the gap.

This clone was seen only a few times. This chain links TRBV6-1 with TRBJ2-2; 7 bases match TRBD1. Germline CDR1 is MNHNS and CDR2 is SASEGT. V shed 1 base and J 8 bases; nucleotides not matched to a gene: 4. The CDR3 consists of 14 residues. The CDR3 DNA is TGTGCCAGCAGTGAAGACAGGGGCGGGGGGGAGCTGTTTTTT. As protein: CASSEDRGGGELFF.

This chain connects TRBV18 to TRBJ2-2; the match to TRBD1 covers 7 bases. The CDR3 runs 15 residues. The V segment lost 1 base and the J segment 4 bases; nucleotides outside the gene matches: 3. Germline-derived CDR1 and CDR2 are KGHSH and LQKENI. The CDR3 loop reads CASSPQGAATGELFF. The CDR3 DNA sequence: TGTGCCAGCTCACCACAGGGGGCGGCCACCGGGGAGCTGTTTTTT.

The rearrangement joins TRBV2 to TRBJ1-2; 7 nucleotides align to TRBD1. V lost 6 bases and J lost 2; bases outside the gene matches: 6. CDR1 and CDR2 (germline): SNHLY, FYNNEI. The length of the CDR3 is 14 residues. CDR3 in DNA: TGTGCCAGCAGCGGGGACAGCGTCAACTATGGCTACACCTTC. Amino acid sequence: CASSGDSVNYGYTF.

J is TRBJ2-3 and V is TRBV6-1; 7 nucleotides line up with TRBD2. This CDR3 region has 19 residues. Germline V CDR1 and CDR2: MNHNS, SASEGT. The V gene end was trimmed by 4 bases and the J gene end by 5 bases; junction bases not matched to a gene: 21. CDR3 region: CASSVLRGAGVTAEDTQYF. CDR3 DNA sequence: TGTGCCAGCAGTGTGCTTCGAGGGGCGGGAGTCACGGCTGAAGATACGCAGTATTTT.

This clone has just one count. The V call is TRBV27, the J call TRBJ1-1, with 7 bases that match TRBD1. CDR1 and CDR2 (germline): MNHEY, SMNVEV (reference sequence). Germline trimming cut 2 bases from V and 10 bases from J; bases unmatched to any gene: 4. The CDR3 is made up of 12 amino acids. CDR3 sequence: CASSLRRGRAFF. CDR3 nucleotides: TGTGCCAGCAGTTTACGAAGGGGGCGAGCTTTCTTT.

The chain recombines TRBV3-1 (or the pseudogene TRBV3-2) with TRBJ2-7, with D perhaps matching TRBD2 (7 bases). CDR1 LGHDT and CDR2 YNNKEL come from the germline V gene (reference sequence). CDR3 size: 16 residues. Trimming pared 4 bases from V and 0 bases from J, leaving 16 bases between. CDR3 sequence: CASSLGGGERSYEQYF. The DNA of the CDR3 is TGTGCCAGCAGCCTAGGAGGGGGGGAGCGCTCCTACGAGCAGTACTTC.

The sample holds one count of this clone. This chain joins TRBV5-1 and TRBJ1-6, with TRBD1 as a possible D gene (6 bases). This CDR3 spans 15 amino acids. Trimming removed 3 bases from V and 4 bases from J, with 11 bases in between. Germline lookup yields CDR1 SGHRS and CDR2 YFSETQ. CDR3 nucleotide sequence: TGCGCCAGCAGCTCCGACAGGCAATATAATTCACCCCTCCACTTT. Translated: CASSSDRQYNSPLHF.

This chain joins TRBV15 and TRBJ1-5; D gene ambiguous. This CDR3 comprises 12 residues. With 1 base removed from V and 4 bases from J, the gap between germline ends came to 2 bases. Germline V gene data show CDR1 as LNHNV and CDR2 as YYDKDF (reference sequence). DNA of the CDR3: TGTGCCACCAGCAGAGTAAATCAGCCCCAGCATTTT. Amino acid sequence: CATSRVNQPQHF.

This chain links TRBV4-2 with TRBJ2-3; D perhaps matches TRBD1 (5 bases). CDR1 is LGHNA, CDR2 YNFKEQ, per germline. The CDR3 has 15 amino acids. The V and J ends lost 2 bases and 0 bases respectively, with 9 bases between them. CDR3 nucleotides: TGTGCCAGCAGCCAAACGACAGTAAGCACAGATACGCAGTATTTT. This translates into CASSQTTVSTDTQYF.

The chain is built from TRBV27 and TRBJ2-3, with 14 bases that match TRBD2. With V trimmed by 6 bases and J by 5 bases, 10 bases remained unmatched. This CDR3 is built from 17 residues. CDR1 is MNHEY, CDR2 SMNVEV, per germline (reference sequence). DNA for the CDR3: TGTGCCAGCAGCTCGACGGGACTAGCGGGAGCTGTAGATACGCAGTATTTT. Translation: CASSSTGLAGAVDTQYF.

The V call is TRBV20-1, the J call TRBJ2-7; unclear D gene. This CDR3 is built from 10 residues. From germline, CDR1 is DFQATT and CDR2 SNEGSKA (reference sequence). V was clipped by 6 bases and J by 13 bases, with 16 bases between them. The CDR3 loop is CSAKTSGPYF. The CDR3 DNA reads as TGCAGTGCAAAGACATCCGGCCCTTACTTC.

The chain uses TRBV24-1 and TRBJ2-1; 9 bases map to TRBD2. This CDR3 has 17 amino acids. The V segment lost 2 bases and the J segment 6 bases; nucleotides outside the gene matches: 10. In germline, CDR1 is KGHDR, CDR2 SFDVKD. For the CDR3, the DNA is TGTGCCACCAGTGATTCGGCTAGCGGGACGTGGGTCAATGAGCAGTTCTTC. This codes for CATSDSASGTWVNEQFF.